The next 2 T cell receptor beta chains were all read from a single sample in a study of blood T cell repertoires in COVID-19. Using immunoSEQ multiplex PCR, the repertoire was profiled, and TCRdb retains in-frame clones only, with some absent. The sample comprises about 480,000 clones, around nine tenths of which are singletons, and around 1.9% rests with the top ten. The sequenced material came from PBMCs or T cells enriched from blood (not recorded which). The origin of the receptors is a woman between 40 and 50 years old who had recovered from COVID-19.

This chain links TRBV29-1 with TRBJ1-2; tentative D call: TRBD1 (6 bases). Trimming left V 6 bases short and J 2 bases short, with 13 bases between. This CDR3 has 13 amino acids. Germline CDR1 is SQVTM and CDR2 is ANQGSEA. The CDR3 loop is CSVRRGANYGYTF. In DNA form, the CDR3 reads TGCAGCGTGCGACGGGGGGCAAACTATGGCTACACCTTC.

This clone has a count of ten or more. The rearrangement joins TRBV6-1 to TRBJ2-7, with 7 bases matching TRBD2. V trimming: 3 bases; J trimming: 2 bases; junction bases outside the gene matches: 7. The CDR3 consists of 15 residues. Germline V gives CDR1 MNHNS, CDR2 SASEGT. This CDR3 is CASSEGGESAYEQYF. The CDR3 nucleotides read TGTGCCAGCAGTGAGGGGGGGGAGTCCGCCTACGAGCAGTACTTC.